This T cell receptor (beta chain) was retrieved from a study of T cell changes during pregnancy in multiple sclerosis. Method: immunoSEQ multiplex PCR; TCRdb's copy keeps in-frame clones and lacks some. This sample carries about 76,000 clones, roughly 92% of them seen once, and the ten largest clones take 3.7%. This CDR3 is built from 15 residues. V lost 3 bases to trimming and J lost 7 bases, with 17 bases between them. CDR1 and CDR2 (germline): SGDLS, YYNGEE. The chain links TRBV9 to TRBJ2-1; D possibly corresponds to TRBD1 (7 bases). The clonotype comes from a female donor in good health, enrolled as a control in a pregnancy study. The sequences come from peripheral blood, collected after pregnancy. The CDR3 is CASSEGGGQRNEQFF. The CDR3 nucleotides read TGTGCCAGCAGCGAAGGAGGGGGACAGCGGAATGAGCAGTTCTTC.